A single sample is the source of the 9 T cell receptor beta chains below, sequenced in a study of shared clonotypes between healthy human individuals. The naive CD8 fraction comprised CD45RO-negative cells positively selected for CCR7 and excluded terminally differentiated effector memory CD45RA+ cells. Generated by immunoSEQ multiplex PCR, the TCRdb table keeps only in-frame clones and is missing some. In the table there are hundreds of thousands of clones, approximately 90% of which are singletons. Sample: naive CD8+ T cells sorted from blood. The origin of the receptors is a young man in good health.

On this clone: Distinct nucleotide sequences in the sample also encode this CDR3. The chain employs TRBV6-1 and TRBJ2-7; D remains unclear. The CDR3 has 13 amino acids. The germline CDR1 and CDR2 sequences are MNHNS and SASEGT. V shed 1 base and J shed 2 bases, with 6 bases lying between them. CDR3 protein: CASSEGPTYEQYF. In DNA, the CDR3 is TGTGCCAGCAGTGAAGGGCCGACCTACGAGCAGTACTTC.

V usage is TRBV15 and J usage is TRBJ1-2; TRBD1 matches at 7 bases. The CDR3 length is 13 residues. Germline V gene data show CDR1 as LNHNV and CDR2 as YYDKDF (reference sequence). With V trimmed by 8 bases and J by 5 bases, 8 bases remained unmatched. CDR3 in DNA: TGTGCCACCTCGCCGGGACAGCCTTATGGCTACACCTTC. Its translation is CATSPGQPYGYTF.

V is TRBV6-4 and J is TRBJ2-7; tentatively, D is TRBD1 or TRBD2 (7 bases each). The CDR3 has 15 amino acids. V lost 8 bases, J lost 2 bases, and 19 bases lay in between. Germline CDR1 MRHNA, CDR2 SNTAGT. The CDR3 protein is CASAQGGAGAYEQYF. The CDR3 coding sequence is TGTGCCAGCGCGCAGGGGGGCGCGGGAGCCTACGAGCAGTACTTC.

J is TRBJ2-3 and V is TRBV7-9; maybe TRBD2 (5 bases). The V and J ends lost 3 bases and 2 bases respectively, with 21 bases between them. CDR3 length: 18 residues. Germline V gives CDR1 SEHNR, CDR2 FQNEAQ (reference sequence). In DNA form, the CDR3 reads TGTGCCAGCAGCTTGGGCGGGCTAGCTGGTATCATCACAGATACGCAGTATTTT. Its translation: CASSLGGLAGIITDTQYF.

The CDR3 spells CASSPSTEAFF. The CDR3 nucleotides read TGTGCCAGCAGCCCCAGCACTGAAGCTTTCTTT. This chain joins TRBV7-8 and TRBJ1-1; D gene uncertain. V shed 5 bases and J shed 4 bases, with 5 bases lying between them. The CDR3 totals 11 residues. CDR1 and CDR2 (germline): SGHVS, FQNEAQ. Based on the CDR3 plus reference TRBV7-8 and TRBJ1-1, the full variable domain is GAGVSQSPRYKVAKRGQDVALRCDPISGHVSLFWYQQALGQGPEFLTYFQNEAQLDKSGLPSDRFFAERPEGSVSTLKIQRTQQEDSAVYLCASSPSTEAFFGQGTRLTVV.

This chain links TRBV7-9 with TRBJ2-1, with D uncertain. V lost 4 bases and J 7 bases, leaving 14 bases between the germline ends. Germline V gene sequence: CDR1 SEHNR, CDR2 FQNEAQ (reference sequence). CDR3 length equals 14 residues. CDR3 coding DNA: TGTGCCAGCAGCTCCCCGGCCAGCCATAATGAGCAGTTCTTC. It encodes CASSSPASHNEQFF.

CDR3 in DNA: TGTGCCAGCAGCTGGAGGACTAGCACAACCGGGGAGCTGTTTTTT. Residues: CASSWRTSTTGELFF. J is TRBJ2-2 and V is TRBV7-9; 8 positions agree with TRBD2. Trimming cost V 4 bases and J 5 bases; bases outside gene matches: 6. Germline assignment: CDR1 SEHNR and CDR2 FQNEAQ (reference sequence). The CDR3 runs 15 residues.

J is TRBJ2-1 and V is TRBV7-3; 14 nucleotides align to TRBD2. Germline CDR1 and CDR2: SGHTA and FQGTGA. Losses at the gene ends were 5 bases for V and 4 bases for J; bases not matched to a gene: 7. This CDR3 has 17 residues. Here the CDR3 reads CASSPHRTSGRYNEQFF. CDR3 nucleotide sequence: TGTGCCAGCAGCCCTCATAGGACTAGCGGGAGGTACAATGAGCAGTTCTTC.

This clone was recorded only once. The chain uses TRBV7-2 and TRBJ2-1; 8 bases line up with TRBD2. There are 19 residues in the CDR3. Trimming at V came to 3 bases and at J to 6 bases, leaving 19 bases not matched to a gene. Per germline, CDR1 SGHTA and CDR2 FQGNSA. CDR3 nucleotides: TGTGCCAGCAGCTTCCCACGAGCCGGTCTAGCGGGTGCTCTCAATGAGCAGTTCTTC. Translated, it gives CASSFPRAGLAGALNEQFF.